These 13 T cell receptor beta chains were all obtained from the same sample, sequenced in a study of beta chain features in type 1 diabetes. Findings of the study overall: In every one of the four CD4+ subsets, TCRB CDR3s were moderately but significantly shorter in Type 1 diabetes patients.

Of the isolated RNA, all was reverse transcribed, and so the sequenced material was expressed TCRB transcripts. Produced via immunoSEQ multiplex PCR; TCRdb's table is partial and in-frame only. This sample yields 600,000 or so clones, of which around an eighth are seen a single time; more than 0.095% belongs to the top ten. For these receptors, no antigen is known. Sequenced: naive CD4+ T cells from blood. The receptors originated from a man aged 30 to 39 with type 1 diabetes.

This clone was seen only a few times. This chain joins TRBV30 and TRBJ1-3, with a weak D call TRBD1 (6 bases). Germline V gene sequence: CDR1 GTSNPN, CDR2 SVGIG (reference sequence). V was pared by 3 bases and J by 0 bases, with 18 bases between. The CDR3 sequence is 17 residues long. CDR3 sequence reads: CAWSRSPGHLSGNTIYF. DNA for the CDR3: TGTGCCTGGAGCCGCAGTCCGGGACACCTCTCTGGAAACACCATATATTTT.

Points on this clone: Other DNA sequences from this sample encode an identical CDR3 as well. The chain carries TRBV5-1 and TRBJ2-2; 7 bases agree with TRBD1. Losses at the gene ends were 4 bases for V and 3 bases for J; bases not matched to a gene: 3. The germline V gene encodes CDR1 SGHRS and CDR2 YFSETQ. The CDR3 contains 14 residues. The chain's CDR3 is CASSRTGDTGELFF. The CDR3 DNA follows: TGCGCCAGCAGCCGAACAGGGGACACCGGGGAGCTGTTTTTT.

This clone was picked up a small number of times. The rearrangement uses TRBV29-1 and TRBJ1-1; D remains unclear. V gave up 7 bases and J gave up 3 bases, with 9 bases separating them. The CDR3 covers 11 residues. Germline values: CDR1 SQVTM, CDR2 ANQGSEA. The chain's CDR3 is CSEQKYTEAFF. The CDR3 DNA follows: TGCAGCGAACAGAAGTACACTGAAGCTTTCTTT.

As regards this clone: The sample has other DNA sequences that encode this CDR3 too. CDR3 sequence (DNA): TGTGCCAGCAGCCGAGGGGAACAAGAGACCCAGTACTTC. It yields the protein CASSRGEQETQYF. The gene calls are TRBV7-2 and TRBJ2-5; tentatively, D is TRBD1 or TRBD2 (5 bases each). Trimming took 5 bases from V and 2 from J, leaving 9 bases between them. Germline lookup yields CDR1 SGHTA and CDR2 FQGNSA. CDR3 size: 13 residues.

This clone was picked up a small number of times. V usage is TRBV6-5 and J usage is TRBJ1-2; 8 bases match TRBD1. V shed 5 bases and J 4 bases; nucleotides not matched to a gene: 9. Germline CDR1 reads MNHEY; CDR2 reads SVGAGI. This CDR3 contains 15 residues. The DNA of the CDR3 is TGTGCCAGCAGTCCACCAGGACAGGGAGTCTATGGCTACACCTTC. Its protein is CASSPPGQGVYGYTF.

This clone was picked up a small number of times. This rearrangement joins TRBV29-1 to TRBJ2-5; D could derive from TRBD1 or TRBD2 (5 bases each). The V gene lost 7 bases and the J gene lost 5 bases, with 20 bases spanning the gap. The V gene's germline CDR1 is SQVTM and CDR2 ANQGSEA. This CDR3 contains 14 residues. The CDR3 protein is CSATLGTGRETQYF. In DNA form, the CDR3 reads TGCAGCGCTACACTTGGGACCGGCCGGGAGACCCAGTACTTC.

CDR3 residues: CASSEGGGQPQHF. The CDR3 bases are TGTGCCAGCAGTGAAGGGGGAGGTCAGCCCCAGCATTTT. This chain uses TRBV2 with TRBJ1-5; D ambiguous. V was shortened by 1 base and J by 6 bases, with 7 bases between the two germline ends. The CDR3 has 13 residues. The germline V gene has CDR1 SNHLY and CDR2 FYNNEI.

This chain links TRBV5-1 with TRBJ1-3; a weak D match, TRBD1 (5 bases). The germline V gene encodes CDR1 SGHRS and CDR2 YFSETQ. Trimming left V 0 bases short and J 4 bases short, with 17 bases between. The length of the CDR3 is 17 residues. The CDR3 sequence: CASSLDPGPAGGNTIYF. The CDR3 DNA reads TGCGCCAGCAGCTTGGATCCAGGGCCTGCGGGGGGAAACACCATATATTTT.

This clone was counted a few times. The chain combines TRBV4-2 with TRBJ1-3; D is unclear. The CDR3 loop spans 17 amino acids. Trimming left V 0 bases short and J 4 bases short, with 16 bases between. Germline CDR1 reads LGHNA; CDR2 reads YNFKEQ. CDR3 coding DNA: TGTGCCAGCAGCCAAGATCCCCGGACGGTAGGGGGAAACACCATATATTTT. This gives the protein CASSQDPRTVGGNTIYF.

V usage is TRBV13 and J usage is TRBJ1-4; D call uncertain. Germline V CDR1 and CDR2: PRHDT, FYEKMQ (reference sequence). The CDR3 spans 12 residues. V gave up 5 bases and J gave up 3 bases, with 4 bases separating them. The CDR3 spells CASSRPNEKLFF. The CDR3 DNA sequence: TGTGCCAGCAGCCGCCCTAATGAAAAACTGTTTTTT.

This clone was seen more than once but under ten times. The chain employs TRBV30 and TRBJ1-2; possibly TRBD1 for D (6 bases). The V end was cut by 3 bases, the J end by 8 bases, with 19 bases between. CDR3 size: 14 residues. The germline CDR1 and CDR2 sequences are GTSNPN and SVGIG (reference sequence). DNA for the CDR3: TGTGCCTGGAGAATGGACAGTTCCCTTGGAGGCTACACCTTC. Encoded protein: CAWRMDSSLGGYTF.

This clone appeared a few times. The chain employs TRBV10-3 and TRBJ2-3; D gene unclear. Germline V gene lookup returns CDR1 ENHRY and CDR2 SYGVKD. V was pared by 4 bases and J by 3 bases, with 14 bases between. CDR3 length: 15 residues. In nucleotides, the CDR3 is TGTGCCATCAGTGTGAGACGCCTTTCGACAGATACGCAGTATTTT. Amino acid sequence: CAISVRRLSTDTQYF.

This chain links TRBV4-3 with TRBJ2-1; no clear D gene. CDR3 length equals 13 residues. The V gene lost 0 bases and the J gene lost 7 bases, with 7 bases spanning the gap. The germline V gene encodes CDR1 LGHNA and CDR2 YSLEER. The CDR3, as DNA: TGCGCCAGCAGCCAAGATTCAGCTAATGAGCAGTTCTTC. Protein: CASSQDSANEQFF.